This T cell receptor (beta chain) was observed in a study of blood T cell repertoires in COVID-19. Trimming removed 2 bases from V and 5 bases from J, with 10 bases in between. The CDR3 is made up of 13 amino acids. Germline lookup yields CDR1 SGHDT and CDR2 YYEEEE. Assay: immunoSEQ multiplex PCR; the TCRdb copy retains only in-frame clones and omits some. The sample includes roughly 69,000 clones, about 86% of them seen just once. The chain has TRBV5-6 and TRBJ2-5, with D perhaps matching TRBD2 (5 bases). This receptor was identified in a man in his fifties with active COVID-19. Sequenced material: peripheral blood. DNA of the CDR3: TGTGCCAGCAGCTTTGGGAGTCGGGAGACCCAGTACTTC. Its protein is CASSFGSRETQYF. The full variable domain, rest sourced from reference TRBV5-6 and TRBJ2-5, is DAGVTQSPTHLIKTRGQQVTLRCSPKSGHDTVSWYQQALGQGPQFIFQYYEEEERQRGNFPDRFSGHQFPNYSSELNVNALLLGDSALYLCASSFGSRETQYFGPGTRLLVL.